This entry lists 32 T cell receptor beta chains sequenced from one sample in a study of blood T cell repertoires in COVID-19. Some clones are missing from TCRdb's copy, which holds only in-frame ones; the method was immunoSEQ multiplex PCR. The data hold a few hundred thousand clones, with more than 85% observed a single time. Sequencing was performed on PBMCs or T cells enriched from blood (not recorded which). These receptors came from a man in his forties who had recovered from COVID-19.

CDR3 sequence: CASSQGTGGIMSDTQYF. The CDR3 DNA is TGTGCCAGCAGCCAAGGGACAGGGGGGATTATGTCAGATACGCAGTATTTT. V is TRBV3-1 (or the pseudogene TRBV3-2) and J is TRBJ2-3; 10 bases map to TRBD1. V shed 1 base, J shed 4 bases, and the junction held 8 bases outside the gene matches. The CDR3 is 17 residues long. CDR1 LGHDT and CDR2 YNNKEL come from the germline V gene (reference sequence).

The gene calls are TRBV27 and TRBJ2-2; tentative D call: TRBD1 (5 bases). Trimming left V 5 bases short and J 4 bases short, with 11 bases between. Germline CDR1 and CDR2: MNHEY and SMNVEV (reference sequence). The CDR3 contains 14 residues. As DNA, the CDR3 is TGTGCCAGCAGTAGGCAGGGTACCACCGGGGAGCTGTTTTTT. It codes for CASSRQGTTGELFF.

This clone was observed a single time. This CDR3 reads CASSFTRSNQPQHF. The DNA for the CDR3 is TGTGCCAGCAGCTTTACCAGATCCAATCAGCCCCAGCATTTT. The rearrangement uses TRBV7-2 and TRBJ1-5; D is unclear. The V gene's germline CDR1 is SGHTA and CDR2 FQGNSA. V lost 3 bases and J lost 3, with 9 bases in between. This CDR3 has 14 residues.

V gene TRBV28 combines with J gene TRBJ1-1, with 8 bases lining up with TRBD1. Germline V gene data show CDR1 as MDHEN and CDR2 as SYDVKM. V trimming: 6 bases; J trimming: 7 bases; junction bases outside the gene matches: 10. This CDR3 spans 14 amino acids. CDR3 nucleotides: TGTGCCAGCAGCCCCACGGACAGGGCCCTTGAAGCTTTCTTT. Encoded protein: CASSPTDRALEAFF.

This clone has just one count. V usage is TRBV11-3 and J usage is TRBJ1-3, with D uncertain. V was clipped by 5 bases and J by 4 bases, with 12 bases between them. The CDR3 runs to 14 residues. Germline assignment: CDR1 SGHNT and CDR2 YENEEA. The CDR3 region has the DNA TGTGCCAGCAGCCCAAGACAAAGGGGAAACACCATATATTTT. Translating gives CASSPRQRGNTIYF.

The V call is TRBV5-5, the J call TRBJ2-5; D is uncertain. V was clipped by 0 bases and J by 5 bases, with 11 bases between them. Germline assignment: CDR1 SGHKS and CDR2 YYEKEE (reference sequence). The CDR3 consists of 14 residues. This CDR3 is CASSLAHTIETQYF. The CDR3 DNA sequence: TGTGCCAGCAGCTTGGCCCATACAATCGAGACCCAGTACTTC.

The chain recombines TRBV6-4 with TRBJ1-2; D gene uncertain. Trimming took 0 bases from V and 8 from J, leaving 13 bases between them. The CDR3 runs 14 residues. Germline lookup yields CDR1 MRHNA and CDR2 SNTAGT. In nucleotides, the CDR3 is TGTGCCAGCAGTGACTCGGACTCGGGCCAGGGCTACACCTTC. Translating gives CASSDSDSGQGYTF.

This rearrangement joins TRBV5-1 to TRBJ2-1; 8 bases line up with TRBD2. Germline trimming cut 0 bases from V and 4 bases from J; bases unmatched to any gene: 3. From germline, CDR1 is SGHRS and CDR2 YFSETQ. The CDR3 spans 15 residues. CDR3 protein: CASSLEASGYNEQFF. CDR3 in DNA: TGCGCCAGCAGCTTGGAGGCTAGCGGGTACAATGAGCAGTTCTTC.

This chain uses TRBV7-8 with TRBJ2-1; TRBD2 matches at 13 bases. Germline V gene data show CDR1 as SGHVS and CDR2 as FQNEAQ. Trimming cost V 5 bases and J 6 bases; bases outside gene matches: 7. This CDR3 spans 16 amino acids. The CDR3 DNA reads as TGTGCCAGCAGCATGACTAGCGGGAGGACCCCCAATGAGCAGTTCTTC. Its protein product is CASSMTSGRTPNEQFF.

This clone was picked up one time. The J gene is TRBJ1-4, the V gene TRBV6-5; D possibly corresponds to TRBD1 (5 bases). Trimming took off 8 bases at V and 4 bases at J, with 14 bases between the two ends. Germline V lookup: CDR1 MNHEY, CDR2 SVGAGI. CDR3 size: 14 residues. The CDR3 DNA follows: TGTGCCAGCGGTTTGCGGGGGAGTAATGAAAAACTGTTTTTT. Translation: CASGLRGSNEKLFF.

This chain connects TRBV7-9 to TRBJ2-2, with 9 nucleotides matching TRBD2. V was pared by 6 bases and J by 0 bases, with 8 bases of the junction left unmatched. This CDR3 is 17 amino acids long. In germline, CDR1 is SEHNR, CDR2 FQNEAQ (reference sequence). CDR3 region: CASRGLIAGANTGELFF. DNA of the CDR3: TGTGCCAGCAGGGGGCTTATAGCGGGAGCGAACACCGGGGAGCTGTTTTTT.

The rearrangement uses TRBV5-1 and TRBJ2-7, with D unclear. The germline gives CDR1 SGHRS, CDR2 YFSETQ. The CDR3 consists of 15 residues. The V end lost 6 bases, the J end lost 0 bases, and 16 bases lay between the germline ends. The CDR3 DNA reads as TGCGCCAGCACTTTCGCGCCGGTTCCCTCCTACGAGCAGTACTTC. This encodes CASTFAPVPSYEQYF.

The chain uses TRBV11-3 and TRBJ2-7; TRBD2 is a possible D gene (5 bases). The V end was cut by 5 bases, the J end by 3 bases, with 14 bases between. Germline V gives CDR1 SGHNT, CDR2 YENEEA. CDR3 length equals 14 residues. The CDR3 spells CASSLRTANYEQYF. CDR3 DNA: TGTGCCAGCAGCCTCCGGACTGCAAACTACGAGCAGTACTTC.

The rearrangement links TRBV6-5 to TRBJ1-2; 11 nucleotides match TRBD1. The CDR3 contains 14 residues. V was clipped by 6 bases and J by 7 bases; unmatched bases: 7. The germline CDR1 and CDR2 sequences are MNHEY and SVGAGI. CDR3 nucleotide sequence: TGTGCCAGCAGGGGGGACAGGGGGTCTTCTGGCTACACCTTC. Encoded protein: CASRGDRGSSGYTF.

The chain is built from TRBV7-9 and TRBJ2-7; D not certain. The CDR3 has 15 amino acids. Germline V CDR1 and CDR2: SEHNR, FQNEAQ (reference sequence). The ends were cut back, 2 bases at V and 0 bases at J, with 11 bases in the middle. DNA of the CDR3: TGTGCCAGCAGCTTATCTTTCCTAAGCTCCTACGAGCAGTACTTC. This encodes CASSLSFLSSYEQYF.

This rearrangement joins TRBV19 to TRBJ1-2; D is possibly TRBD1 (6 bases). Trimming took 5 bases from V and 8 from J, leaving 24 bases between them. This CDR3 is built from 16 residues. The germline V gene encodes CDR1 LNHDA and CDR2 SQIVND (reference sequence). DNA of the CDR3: TGTGCCAGTAGTTTCGGGGACAACTCCGTTACGGACGGCTACACCTTC. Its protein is CASSFGDNSVTDGYTF.

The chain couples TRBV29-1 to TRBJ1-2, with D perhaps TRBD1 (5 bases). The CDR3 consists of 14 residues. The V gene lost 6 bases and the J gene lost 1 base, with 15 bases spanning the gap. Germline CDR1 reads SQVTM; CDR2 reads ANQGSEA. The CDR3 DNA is TGCAGCGTGGTCCCCGACAGAGATAACTATGGCTACACCTTC. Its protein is CSVVPDRDNYGYTF.

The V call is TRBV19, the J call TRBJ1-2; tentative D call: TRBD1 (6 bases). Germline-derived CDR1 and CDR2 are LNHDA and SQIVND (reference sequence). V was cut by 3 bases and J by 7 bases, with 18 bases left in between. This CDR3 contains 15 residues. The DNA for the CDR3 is TGTGCCAGTAGTATTTACAGAAACAGGGATAGTGGCTACACCTTC. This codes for CASSIYRNRDSGYTF.

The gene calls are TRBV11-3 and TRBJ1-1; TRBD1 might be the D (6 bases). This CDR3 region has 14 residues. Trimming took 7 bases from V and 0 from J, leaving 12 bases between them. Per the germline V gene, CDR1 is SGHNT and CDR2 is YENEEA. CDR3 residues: CASTLRQVNTEAFF. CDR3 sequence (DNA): TGTGCCAGCACGTTGAGACAGGTGAACACTGAAGCTTTCTTT.

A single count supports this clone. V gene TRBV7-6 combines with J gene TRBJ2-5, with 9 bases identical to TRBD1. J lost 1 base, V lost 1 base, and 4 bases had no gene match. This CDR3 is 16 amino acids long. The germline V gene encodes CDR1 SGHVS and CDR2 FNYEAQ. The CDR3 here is CASSLVTTGGQETQYF. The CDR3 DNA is TGTGCCAGCAGCTTAGTCACGACAGGGGGCCAAGAGACCCAGTACTTC.

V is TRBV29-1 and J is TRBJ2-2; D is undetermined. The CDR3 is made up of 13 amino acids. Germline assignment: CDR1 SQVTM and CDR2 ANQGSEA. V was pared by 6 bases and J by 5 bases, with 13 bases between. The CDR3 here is CSVAVTGTGELFF. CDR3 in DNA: TGCAGCGTGGCCGTGACGGGTACCGGGGAGCTGTTTTTT.

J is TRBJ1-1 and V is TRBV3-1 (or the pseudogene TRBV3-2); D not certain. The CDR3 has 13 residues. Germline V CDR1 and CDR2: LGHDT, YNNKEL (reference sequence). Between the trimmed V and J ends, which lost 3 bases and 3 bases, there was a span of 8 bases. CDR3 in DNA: TGTGCCAGCAGCCAGCTGGCTTACACTGAAGCTTTCTTT. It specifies CASSQLAYTEAFF.

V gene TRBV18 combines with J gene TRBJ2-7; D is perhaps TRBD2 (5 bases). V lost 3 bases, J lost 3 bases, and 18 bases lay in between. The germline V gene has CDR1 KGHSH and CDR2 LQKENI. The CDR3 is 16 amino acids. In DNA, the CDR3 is TGTGCCAGCTCACCGTCTAAAGGGTTTGAGGGCTACGAGCAGTACTTC. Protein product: CASSPSKGFEGYEQYF.

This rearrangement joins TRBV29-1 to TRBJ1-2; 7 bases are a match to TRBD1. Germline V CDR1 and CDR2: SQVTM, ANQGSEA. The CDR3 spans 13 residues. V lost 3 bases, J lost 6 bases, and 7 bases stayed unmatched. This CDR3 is CSVETQGKNGYTF. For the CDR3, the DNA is TGCAGCGTTGAGACACAGGGGAAGAATGGCTACACCTTC.

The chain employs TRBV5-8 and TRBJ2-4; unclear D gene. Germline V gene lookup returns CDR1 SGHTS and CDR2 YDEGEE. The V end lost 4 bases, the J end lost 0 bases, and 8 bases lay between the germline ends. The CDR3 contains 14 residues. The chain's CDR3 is CASSPQVAKNIQYF. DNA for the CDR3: TGTGCCAGCAGCCCTCAGGTAGCCAAAAACATTCAGTACTTC.

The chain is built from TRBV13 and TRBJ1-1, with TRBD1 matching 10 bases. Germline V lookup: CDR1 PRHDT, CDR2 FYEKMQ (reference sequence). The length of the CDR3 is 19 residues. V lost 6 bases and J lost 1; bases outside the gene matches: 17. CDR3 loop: CASRSHRLTGQGWNTEAFF. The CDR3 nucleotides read TGTGCCAGCAGATCCCATCGGTTAACGGGACAGGGGTGGAACACTGAAGCTTTCTTT.

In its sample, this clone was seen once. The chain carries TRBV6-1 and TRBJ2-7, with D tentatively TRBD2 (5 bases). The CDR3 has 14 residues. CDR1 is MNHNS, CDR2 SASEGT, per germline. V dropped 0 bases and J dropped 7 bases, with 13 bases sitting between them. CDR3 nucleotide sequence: TGTGCCAGCAGTGAAGCTGGGTCCCCGGGGGAGCAGTACTTC. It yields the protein CASSEAGSPGEQYF.

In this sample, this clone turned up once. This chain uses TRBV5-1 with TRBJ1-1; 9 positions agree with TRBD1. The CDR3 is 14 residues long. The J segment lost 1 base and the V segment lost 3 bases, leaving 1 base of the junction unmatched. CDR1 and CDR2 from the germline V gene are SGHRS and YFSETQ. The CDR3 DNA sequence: TGCGCCAGCAGCTGGGACAGGGCGAACACTGAAGCTTTCTTT. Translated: CASSWDRANTEAFF.

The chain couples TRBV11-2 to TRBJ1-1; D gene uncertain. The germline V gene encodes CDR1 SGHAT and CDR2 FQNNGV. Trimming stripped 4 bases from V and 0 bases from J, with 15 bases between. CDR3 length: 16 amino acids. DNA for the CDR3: TGTGCCAGCAGCTCATACCCCCGGAGGATGAACACTGAAGCTTTCTTT. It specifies CASSSYPRRMNTEAFF.

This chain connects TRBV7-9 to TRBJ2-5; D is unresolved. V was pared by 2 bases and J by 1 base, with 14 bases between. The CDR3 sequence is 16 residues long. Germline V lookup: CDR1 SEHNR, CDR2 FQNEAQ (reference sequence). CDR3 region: CASSLRGRHTQETQYF. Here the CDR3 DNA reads TGTGCCAGCAGCTTAAGAGGTCGCCACACCCAAGAGACCCAGTACTTC.

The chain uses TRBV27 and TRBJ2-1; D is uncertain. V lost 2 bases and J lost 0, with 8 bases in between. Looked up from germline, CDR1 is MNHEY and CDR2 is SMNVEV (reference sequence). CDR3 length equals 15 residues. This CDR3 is CASSLRGTSYNEQFF. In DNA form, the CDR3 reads TGTGCCAGCAGTTTACGAGGTACCTCCTACAATGAGCAGTTCTTC.

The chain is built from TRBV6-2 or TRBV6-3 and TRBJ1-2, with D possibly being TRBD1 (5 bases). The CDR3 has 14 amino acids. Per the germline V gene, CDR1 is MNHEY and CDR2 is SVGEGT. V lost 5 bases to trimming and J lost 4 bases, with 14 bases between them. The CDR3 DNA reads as TGTGCCAGCAGTCCCCAGGGAAAGGGCTATGGCTACACCTTC. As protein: CASSPQGKGYGYTF.